This is a list of T cell receptor beta chains from one sample in a study of Graves' ophthalmopathy and Graves' hyperthyroidism. TCRdb itself ran the multiplex PCR reads through MiXCR, one entry per CDR3 protein. The sample includes 500,000 to 800,000 distinct CDR3 sequences, about 41% of them seen just once. The sample taken for sequencing was peripheral blood. The receptors shown here come from an adult man with Graves' ophthalmopathy. The CDR3 runs from the conserved cysteine through the conserved F or W. Each record gives: J gene, CDR3 length, clone size, D gene, V gene, CDR3 protein, CDR3 DNA. A D gene is named only where the DNA matches it firmly. Clone size is shown for a subset of rows, as once, few, many or a class of expanded clone.

TRBJ1-2,15,many,.,TRBV2,CASSEAGLNNYGYTF,TGTGCCAGCAGTGAAGCGGGATTAAATAACTATGGCTACACCTTC
TRBJ1-2,14,few,.,TRBV3-1,CASSQAGVGDGYTF,TGTGCCAGCAGCCAAGCCGGCGTAGGGGATGGCTACACCTTC
TRBJ2-7,13,many,TRBD1,TRBV29-1,CSVGLPGQYEQYF,TGCAGCGTCGGTTTACCGGGACAGTACGAGCAGTACTTC
TRBJ1-1,17,.,.,TRBV5-1,CASSTLGTVGPGTEAFF,TGCGCCAGCAGCACTCTCGGGACGGTTGGACCTGGTACTGAAGCTTTCTTT
TRBJ2-5,13,.,TRBD1,TRBV29-1,CSVDGTAQETQYF,TGCAGCGTTGACGGGACAGCACAAGAGACCCAGTACTTC
TRBJ2-7,13,many,.,TRBV29-1,CSVEAESTYEQYF,TGCAGCGTTGAAGCGGAGAGTACCTACGAGCAGTACTTC
TRBJ2-7,20,.,TRBD1,TRBV2,CASSLGAGTGGGRGNYEQYF,TGTGCCAGCAGTTTAGGGGCCGGGACAGGGGGCGGGAGAGGGAACTACGAGCAGTACTTC
TRBJ2-5,14,many,TRBD2,TRBV20-1,CSASLAGVTGTQYF,TGCAGTGCTAGCCTAGCGGGCGTCACAGGGACCCAGTACTTC
TRBJ1-1,18,few,.,TRBV12-5,CASGLRRGQEDVNTEAFF,TGTGCTAGTGGTTTGCGCAGAGGCCAAGAGGACGTGAACACTGAAGCTTTCTTT
TRBJ2-2,14,.,TRBD1,TRBV6-1,CASRRDRGQGELFF,TGTGCCAGCAGGAGAGACAGGGGCCAGGGGGAGCTGTTTTTT
TRBJ2-5,15,.,.,TRBV10-3,CASSYSWRYQETQYF,TGTGCCAGCAGTTACTCGTGGCGGTACCAAGAGACCCAGTACTTC
TRBJ1-4,12,.,.,TRBV20-1,CSAGGKGEKLFF,TGCAGTGCCGGGGGGAAAGGTGAAAAACTGTTTTTT
TRBJ1-2,14,.,.,TRBV15,CATSRAGSSYGYTF,TGTGCCACCAGCAGAGCAGGGTCGAGCTATGGCTACACCTTC
TRBJ1-6,15,once,.,TRBV11-1,CASSHRDRSNSPLHF,TGTGCCAGCAGCCACCGGGACCGAAGTAATTCACCCCTCCACTTT
TRBJ2-6,16,.,.,TRBV11-2,CASSPPTGSGANVLTF,TGTGCCAGCAGCCCGCCTACAGGGTCTGGGGCCAACGTCCTGACTTTC
TRBJ1-4,19,.,.,TRBV10-3,CAISYSRAGTPGTNEKLFF,TGTGCCATCAGTTACTCGAGAGCAGGGACTCCTGGCACTAATGAAAAACTGTTTTTT
TRBJ1-1,14,.,TRBD1,TRBV24-1,CATKSGQDPFEAFF,TGTGCCACCAAATCGGGACAGGACCCCTTTGAAGCTTTCTTT
TRBJ2-5,16,once,TRBD2,TRBV5-8,CASSLEASGRGETQYF,TGTGCCAGCAGCTTGGAGGCTAGCGGGCGAGGAGAGACCCAGTACTTC
TRBJ2-7,13,.,.,TRBV20-1,CSVQGGGPYEQYF,TGCAGTGTACAGGGTGGGGGACCCTACGAGCAGTACTTC
TRBJ2-5,18,.,TRBD2,TRBV12-3/TRBV12-4,CASSADTGTSGLQETQYF,TGTGCCAGCAGTGCTGACACCGGGACTAGCGGACTCCAAGAGACCCAGTACTTC
TRBJ2-6,17,few,.,TRBV4-2,CASSQVTGISGANVLTF,TGTGCCAGCAGCCAAGTTACGGGGATATCTGGGGCCAACGTCCTGACTTTC
TRBJ2-2,16,.,.,TRBV7-2,CASSLGAGRDTGELFF,TGTGCCAGCAGCTTAGGTGCAGGGCGGGACACCGGGGAGCTGTTTTTT
TRBJ1-5,15,many,.,TRBV15,CATSRDKGGPVPQHF,TGTGCCACCAGCAGAGATAAGGGGGGCCCGGTGCCCCAGCATTTT
TRBJ2-7,15,many,TRBD2,TRBV29-1,CSVVGTSASSYEQYF,TGCAGCGTTGTAGGGACTAGCGCGAGCTCCTACGAGCAGTACTTC
TRBJ2-1,13,.,.,TRBV7-8,CASSSGYRNEQFF,TGTGCCAGCAGCTCGGGGTATCGGAATGAGCAGTTCTTC
TRBJ1-1,15,.,.,TRBV6-1,CASSEACSLNTEAFF,TGTGCCAGCAGTGAAGCATGTAGCCTCAACACTGAAGCTTTCTTT
TRBJ2-5,13,few,TRBD2,TRBV24-1,CATSGRLGETQYF,TGTGCCACTAGCGGGAGGTTAGGAGAGACCCAGTACTTC
TRBJ2-7,15,many,TRBD1,TRBV12-3/TRBV12-4,CASSPGDRANYEQYF,TGTGCCAGCAGTCCAGGGGACAGGGCGAACTACGAGCAGTACTTC
TRBJ1-6,15,.,.,TRBV19,CASSIFGSPNSPLHF,TGTGCCAGTAGTATATTCGGGTCGCCTAATTCACCCCTCCACTTT
TRBJ1-5,12,many,.,TRBV20-1,CSASEGDQPQHF,TGCAGTGCATCTGAAGGGGATCAGCCCCAGCATTTT
TRBJ1-3,14,.,.,TRBV29-1,CSVHTGTARNTIYF,TGCAGCGTCCACACAGGGACCGCCCGAAACACCATATATTTT
TRBJ1-6,14,.,.,TRBV6-5,CASRRTGGHSPLHF,TGTGCCAGCAGACGTACTGGGGGCCATTCACCCCTCCACTTT
TRBJ1-4,14,.,TRBD1,TRBV2,CASSRRTGDEKLFF,TGTGCCAGCAGTAGACGGACAGGGGACGAAAAACTGTTTTTT
TRBJ2-5,13,.,.,TRBV2,CASSLRSLETQYF,TGTGCCAGCAGTTTACGGAGTTTAGAGACCCAGTACTTC
TRBJ1-5,15,many,.,TRBV10-3,CASSPAGDFNQPQHF,TGTGCCAGCAGCCCCGCCGGGGACTTCAATCAGCCCCAGCATTTT
TRBJ2-5,15,few,.,TRBV3-1,CASSRQQRGGETQYF,TGTGCCAGCAGCCGCCAGCAGCGAGGCGGAGAGACCCAGTACTTC
TRBJ2-7,13,.,TRBD2,TRBV27,CASSLSSGSEQYF,TGTGCCAGCAGTTTATCTAGCGGGAGTGAGCAGTACTTC
TRBJ2-5,14,many,TRBD1,TRBV6-1,CASSARGLQETQYF,TGTGCCAGCAGTGCGAGGGGGCTACAAGAGACCCAGTACTTC
TRBJ1-2,15,many,TRBD1,TRBV10-3,CAISTSVGQGPGYTF,TGTGCCATCAGTACCTCCGTTGGACAGGGTCCTGGCTACACCTTC
TRBJ1-5,14,many,.,TRBV19,CASSTGYRDQPQHF,TGTGCCAGTAGTACAGGGTACCGAGATCAGCCCCAGCATTTT
TRBJ1-1,13,many,TRBD1,TRBV20-1,CSANGQGFAEAFF,TGCAGTGCAAACGGACAGGGGTTCGCTGAAGCTTTCTTT
TRBJ1-2,14,few,.,TRBV5-1,CASSSGTTNYGYTF,TGCGCCAGCAGCTCCGGGACCACTAACTATGGCTACACCTTC
TRBJ2-7,13,few,.,TRBV6-5,CASSSSQGNEQYF,TGTGCCAGCAGTTCCTCACAGGGTAACGAGCAGTACTTC
TRBJ2-7,14,.,.,TRBV20-1,CSARRLGNGAQQYF,TGCAGTGCTAGACGACTAGGGAATGGGGCCCAGCAGTACTTC
TRBJ2-3,14,.,.,TRBV10-3,CAISEGVGADTQYF,TGTGCCATCAGTGAGGGAGTAGGGGCAGATACGCAGTATTTT
TRBJ1-5,13,.,.,TRBV20-1,CSAKGGRNQPQHF,TGCAGTGCTAAGGGTGGGCGCAATCAGCCCCAGCATTTT
TRBJ1-2,16,many,.,TRBV6-5,CASSHNRGGLNYGYTF,TGTGCCAGCAGTCACAATCGGGGAGGACTTAACTATGGCTACACCTTC
TRBJ1-5,16,few,.,TRBV10-2,CASSQAEGHKHQPQHF,TGCGCCAGCAGCCAAGCCGAGGGACACAAACATCAGCCCCAGCATTTT
TRBJ1-2,16,many,.,TRBV7-9,CASSLAGDSRNYGYTF,TGTGCCAGCAGCTTAGCCGGAGACAGCCGTAACTATGGCTACACCTTC
TRBJ1-3,14,many,.,TRBV10-3,CAISQQGGGNTIYF,TGTGCCATCAGTCAACAGGGAGGAGGAAACACCATATATTTT
TRBJ1-2,15,many,.,TRBV5-1,CASSLWYFNNYGYTF,TGCGCCAGCAGCTTGTGGTACTTTAACAACTATGGCTACACCTTC
TRBJ2-6,16,.,.,TRBV6-5,CASSYSVGDGANVLTF,TGTGCCAGCAGTTACTCGGTCGGGGATGGGGCCAACGTCCTGACTTTC
TRBJ2-7,14,.,TRBD1,TRBV10-3,CAINPGDSGGEQYF,TGTGCCATCAATCCAGGGGACAGTGGCGGGGAGCAGTACTTC
TRBJ2-5,13,many,.,TRBV11-1,CASSFESLETQYF,TGTGCCAGCAGCTTTGAGAGTCTAGAGACCCAGTACTTC
TRBJ2-7,13,.,TRBD1,TRBV5-1,CASSSTGELGQYF,TGCGCCAGCAGCTCGACAGGGGAACTCGGGCAGTACTTC